Detailed here is one T cell receptor (beta chain). Its antigen is as yet unknown. This record comes from a study of high-grade serous ovarian cancer treatment subgroups. In the study overall: Mean per sample: around 14,000 reads, about 7,500 unique TCR beta rearrangements.

Germline V gives CDR1 SQVTM, CDR2 ANQGSEA. With 4 bases removed from V and 11 bases from J, the gap between germline ends came to 20 bases. This CDR3 contains 13 residues. Tumor samples were taken before definitive surgery or chemotherapy. Study-level findings and limits: Spatial context was lost because tumors were sequenced in bulk. Repertoire similarity ranged roughly 0.095 to 0.79 between tumors of one patient.

Assay used: immunoSEQ multiplex PCR; TCRdb lists only in-frame clones, some missing. This table holds 2,500 to 3,000 clones, 70% to 80% found once. Sequenced material: tumor tissue. The receptor was isolated from a human donor with high-grade serous ovarian cancer. The chain joins TRBV29-1 to TRBJ2-5; the D is unclear. The DNA of the CDR3 is TGCAGCGTTGCAAGGGTCGAGTCTAACAAGCAGTACTTC. Translated: CSVARVESNKQYF.